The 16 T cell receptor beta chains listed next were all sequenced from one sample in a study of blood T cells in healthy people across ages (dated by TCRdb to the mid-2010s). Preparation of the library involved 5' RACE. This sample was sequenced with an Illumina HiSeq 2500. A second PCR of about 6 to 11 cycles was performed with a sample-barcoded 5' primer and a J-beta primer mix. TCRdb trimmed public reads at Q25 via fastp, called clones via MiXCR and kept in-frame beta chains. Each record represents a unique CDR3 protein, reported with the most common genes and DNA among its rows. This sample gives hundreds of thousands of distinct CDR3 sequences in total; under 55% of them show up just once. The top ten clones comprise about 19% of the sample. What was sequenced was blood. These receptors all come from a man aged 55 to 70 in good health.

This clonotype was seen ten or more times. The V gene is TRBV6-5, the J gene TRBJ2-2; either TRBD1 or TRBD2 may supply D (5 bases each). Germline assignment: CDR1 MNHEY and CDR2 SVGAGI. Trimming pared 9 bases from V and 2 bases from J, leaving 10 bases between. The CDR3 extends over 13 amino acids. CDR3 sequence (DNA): TGTGCCAGTAGGGACCCTAACACCGGGGAGCTGTTTTTT. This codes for CASRDPNTGELFF.

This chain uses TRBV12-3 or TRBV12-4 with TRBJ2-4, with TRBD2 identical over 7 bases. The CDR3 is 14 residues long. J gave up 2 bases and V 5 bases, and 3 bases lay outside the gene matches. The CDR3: CASSGGGTKNIQYF. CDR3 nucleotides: TGTGCCAGCAGTGGGGGGGGGACCAAAAACATTCAGTACTTC.

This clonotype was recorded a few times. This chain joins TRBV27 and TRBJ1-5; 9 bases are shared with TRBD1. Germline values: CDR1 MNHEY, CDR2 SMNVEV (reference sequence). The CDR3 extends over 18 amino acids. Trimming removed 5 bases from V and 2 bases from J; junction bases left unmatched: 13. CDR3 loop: CASSTNTGQGSGNQPQHF. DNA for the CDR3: TGTGCCAGCAGTACTAATACCGGACAGGGGAGTGGCAATCAGCCCCAGCATTTT.

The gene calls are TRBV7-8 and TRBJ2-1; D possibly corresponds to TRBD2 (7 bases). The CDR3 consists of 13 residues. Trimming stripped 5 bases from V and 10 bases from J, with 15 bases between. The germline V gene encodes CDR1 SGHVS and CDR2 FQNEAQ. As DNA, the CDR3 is TGTGCCAGCAGCGGTCGGGGGGCAGGGGAGCAGTTCTTC. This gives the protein CASSGRGAGEQFF.

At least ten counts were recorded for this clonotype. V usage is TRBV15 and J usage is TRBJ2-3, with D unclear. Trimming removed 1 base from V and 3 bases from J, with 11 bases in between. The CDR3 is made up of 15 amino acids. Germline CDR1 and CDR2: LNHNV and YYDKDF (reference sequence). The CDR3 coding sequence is TGTGCCACCAGCAGAGGGACCAGGTTAACAGATACGCAGTATTTT. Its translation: CATSRGTRLTDTQYF.

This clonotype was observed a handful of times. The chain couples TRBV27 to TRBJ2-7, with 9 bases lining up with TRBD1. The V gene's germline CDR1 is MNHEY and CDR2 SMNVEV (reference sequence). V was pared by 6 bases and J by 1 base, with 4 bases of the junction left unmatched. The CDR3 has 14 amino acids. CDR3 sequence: CASRWDRVSYEQYF. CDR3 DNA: TGTGCCAGCAGATGGGACAGGGTATCCTACGAGCAGTACTTC.

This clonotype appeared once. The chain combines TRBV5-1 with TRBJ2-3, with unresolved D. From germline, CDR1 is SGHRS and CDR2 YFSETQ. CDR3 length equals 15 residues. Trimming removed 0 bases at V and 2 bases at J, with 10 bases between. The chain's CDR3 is CASSLANYLTDTQYF. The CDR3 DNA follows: TGCGCCAGCAGCTTGGCCAACTACCTCACAGATACGCAGTATTTT. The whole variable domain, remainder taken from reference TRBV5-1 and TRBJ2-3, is KAGVTQTPRYLIKTRGQQVTLSCSPISGHRSVSWYQQTPGQGLQFLFEYFSETQRNKGNFPGRFSGRQFSNSRSEMNVSTLELGDSALYLCASSLANYLTDTQYFGPGTRLTVL.

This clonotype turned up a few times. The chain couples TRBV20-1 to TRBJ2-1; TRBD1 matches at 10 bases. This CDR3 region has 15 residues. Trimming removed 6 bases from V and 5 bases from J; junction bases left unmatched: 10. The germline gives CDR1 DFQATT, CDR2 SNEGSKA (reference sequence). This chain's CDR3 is CSATSRDRGNNEQFF. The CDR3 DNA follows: TGCAGTGCAACTTCAAGGGACAGGGGAAACAATGAGCAGTTCTTC.

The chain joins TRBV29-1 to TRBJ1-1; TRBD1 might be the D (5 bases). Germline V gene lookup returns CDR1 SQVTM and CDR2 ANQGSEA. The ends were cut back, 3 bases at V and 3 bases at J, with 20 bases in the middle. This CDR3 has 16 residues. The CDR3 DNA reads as TGCAGCGTTGAGCGGGGGGGGAGCCTCGGCTACACTGAAGCTTTCTTT. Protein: CSVERGGSLGYTEAFF.

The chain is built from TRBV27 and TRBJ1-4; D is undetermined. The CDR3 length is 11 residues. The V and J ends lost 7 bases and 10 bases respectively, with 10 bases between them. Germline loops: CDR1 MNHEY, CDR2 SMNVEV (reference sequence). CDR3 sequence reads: CASKEERKLFF. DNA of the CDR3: TGTGCCAGCAAGGAAGAGCGAAAACTGTTTTTT.

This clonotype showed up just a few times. Written as DNA, the CDR3 is TGTGCCACCAGCACGAACCCGTTGGAATCCCATGAGCAGTTCTTC. Translation gives CATSTNPLESHEQFF. The chain has TRBV15 and TRBJ2-1; no clear D. Germline CDR1 LNHNV, CDR2 YYDKDF (reference sequence). The CDR3 has 15 amino acids. Trimming took 4 bases from V and 8 from J, leaving 18 bases between them.

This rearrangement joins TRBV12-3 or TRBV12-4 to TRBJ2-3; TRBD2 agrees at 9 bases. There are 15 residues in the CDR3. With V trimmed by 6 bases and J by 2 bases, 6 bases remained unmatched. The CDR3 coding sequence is TGTGCCAGCAGCCTTAGCGGGGGCCTCACAGATACGCAGTATTTT. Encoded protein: CASSLSGGLTDTQYF.

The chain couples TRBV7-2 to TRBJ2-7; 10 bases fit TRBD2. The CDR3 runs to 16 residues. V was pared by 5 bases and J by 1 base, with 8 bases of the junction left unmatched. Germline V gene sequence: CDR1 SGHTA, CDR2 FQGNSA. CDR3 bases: TGTGCCAGCAGCCTCCTAGCGGGGGTTATGTCCTACGAGCAGTACTTC. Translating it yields CASSLLAGVMSYEQYF.

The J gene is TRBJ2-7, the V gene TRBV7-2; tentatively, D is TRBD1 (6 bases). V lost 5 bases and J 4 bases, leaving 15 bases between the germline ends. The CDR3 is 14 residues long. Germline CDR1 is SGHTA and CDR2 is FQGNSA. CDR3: CASSRGTREYEQYF. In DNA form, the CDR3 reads TGTGCCAGCAGCCGAGGGACAAGAGAATACGAGCAGTACTTC.

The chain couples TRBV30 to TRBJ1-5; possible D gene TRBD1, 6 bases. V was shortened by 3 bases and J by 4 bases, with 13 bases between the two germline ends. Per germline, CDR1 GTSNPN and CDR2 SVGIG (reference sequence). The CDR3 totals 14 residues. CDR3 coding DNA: TGTGCCTGGAGGAACCAGCAGGGGAATCAGCCCCAGCATTTT. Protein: CAWRNQQGNQPQHF.

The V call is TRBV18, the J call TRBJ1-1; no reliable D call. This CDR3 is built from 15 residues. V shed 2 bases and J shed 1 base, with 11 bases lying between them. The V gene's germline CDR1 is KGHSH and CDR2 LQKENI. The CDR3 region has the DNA TGTGCCAGCTCACCAGAAGAGGCCGCGAACACTGAAGCTTTCTTT. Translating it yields CASSPEEAANTEAFF.